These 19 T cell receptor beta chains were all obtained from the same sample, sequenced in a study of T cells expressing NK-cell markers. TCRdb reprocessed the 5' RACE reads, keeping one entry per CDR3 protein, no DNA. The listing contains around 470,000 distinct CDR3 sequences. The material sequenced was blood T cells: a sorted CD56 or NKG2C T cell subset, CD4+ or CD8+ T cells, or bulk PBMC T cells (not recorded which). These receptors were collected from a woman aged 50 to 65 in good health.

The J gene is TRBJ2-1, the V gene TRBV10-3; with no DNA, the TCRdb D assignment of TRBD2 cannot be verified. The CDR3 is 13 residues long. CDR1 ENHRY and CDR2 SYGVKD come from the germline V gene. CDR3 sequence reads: CAIGGTSGNEQFF.

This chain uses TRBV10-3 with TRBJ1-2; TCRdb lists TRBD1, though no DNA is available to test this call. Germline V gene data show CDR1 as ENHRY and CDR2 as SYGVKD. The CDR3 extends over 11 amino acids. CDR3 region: CAISKGDGYTF.

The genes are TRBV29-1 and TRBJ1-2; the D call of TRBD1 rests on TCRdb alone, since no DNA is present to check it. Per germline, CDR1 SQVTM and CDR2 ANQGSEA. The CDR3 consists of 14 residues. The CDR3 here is CSAPPPDRENGYTF.

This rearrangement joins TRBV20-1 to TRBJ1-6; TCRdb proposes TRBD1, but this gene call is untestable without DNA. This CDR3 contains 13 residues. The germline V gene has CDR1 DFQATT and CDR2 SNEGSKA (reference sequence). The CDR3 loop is CSGGTSQNSPLHF.

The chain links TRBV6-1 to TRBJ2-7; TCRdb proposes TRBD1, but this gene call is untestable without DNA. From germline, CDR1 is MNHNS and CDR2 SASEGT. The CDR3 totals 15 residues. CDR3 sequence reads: CASSEPGQGAREQYF.

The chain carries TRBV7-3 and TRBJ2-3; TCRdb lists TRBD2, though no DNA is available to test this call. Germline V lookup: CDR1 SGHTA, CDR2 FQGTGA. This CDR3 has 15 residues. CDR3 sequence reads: CASSLMGLVSDTQYF. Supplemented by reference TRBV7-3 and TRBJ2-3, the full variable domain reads GAGVSQTPSNKVTEKGKYVELRCDPISGHTALYWYRQSLGQGPEFLIYFQGTGAADDSGLPNDRFFAVRPEGSVSTLKIQRTERGDSAVYLCASSLMGLVSDTQYFGPGTRLTVL.

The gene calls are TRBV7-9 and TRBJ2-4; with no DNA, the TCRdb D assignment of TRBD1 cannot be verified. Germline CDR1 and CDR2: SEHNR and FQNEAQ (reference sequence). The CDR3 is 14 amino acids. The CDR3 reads CASSFGQQVDIQYF. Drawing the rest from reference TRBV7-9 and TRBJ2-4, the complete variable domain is DTGVSQNPRHKITKRGQNVTFRCDPISEHNRLYWYRQTLGQGPEFLTYFQNEAQLEKSRLLSDRFSAERPKGSFSTLEIQRTEQGDSAMYLCASSFGQQVDIQYFGAGTRLSVL.

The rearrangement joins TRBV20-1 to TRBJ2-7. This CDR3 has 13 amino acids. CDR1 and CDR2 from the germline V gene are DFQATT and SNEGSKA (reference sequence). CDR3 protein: CSAVRASSYEQYF.

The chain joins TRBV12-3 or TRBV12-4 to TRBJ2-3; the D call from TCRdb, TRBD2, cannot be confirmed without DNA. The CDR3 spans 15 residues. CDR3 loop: CASSFSRGFTDTQYF.

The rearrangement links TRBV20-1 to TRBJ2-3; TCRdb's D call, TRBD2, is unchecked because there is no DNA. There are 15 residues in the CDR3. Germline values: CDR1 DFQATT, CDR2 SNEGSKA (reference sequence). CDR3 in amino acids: CSARDVSGRPDTQYF.

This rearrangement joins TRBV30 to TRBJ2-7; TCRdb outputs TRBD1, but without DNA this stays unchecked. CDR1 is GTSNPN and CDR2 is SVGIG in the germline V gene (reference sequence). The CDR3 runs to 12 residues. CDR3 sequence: CAWSPLGNEQYF.

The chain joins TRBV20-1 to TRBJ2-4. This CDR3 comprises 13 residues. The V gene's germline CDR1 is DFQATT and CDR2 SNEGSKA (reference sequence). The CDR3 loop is CSAREWQKNIQYF.

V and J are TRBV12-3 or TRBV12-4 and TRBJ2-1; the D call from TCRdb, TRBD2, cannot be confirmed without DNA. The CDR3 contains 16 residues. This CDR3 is CASIPRLAGGDNEQFF.

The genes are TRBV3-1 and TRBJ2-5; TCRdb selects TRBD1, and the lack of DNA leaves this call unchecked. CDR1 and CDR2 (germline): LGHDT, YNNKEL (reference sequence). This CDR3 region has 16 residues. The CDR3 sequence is CASSQNRDPRLMTQYF.

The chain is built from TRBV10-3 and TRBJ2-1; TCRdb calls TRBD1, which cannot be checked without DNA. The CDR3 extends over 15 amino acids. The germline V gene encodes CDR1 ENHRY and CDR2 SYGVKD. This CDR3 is CAISDLGANHHGQFF.

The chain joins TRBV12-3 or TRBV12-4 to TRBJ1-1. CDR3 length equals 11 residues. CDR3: CASSFREAAFF.

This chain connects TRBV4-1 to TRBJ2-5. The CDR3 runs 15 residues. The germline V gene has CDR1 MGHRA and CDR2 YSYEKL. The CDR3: CASSQVTTQQETQYF.

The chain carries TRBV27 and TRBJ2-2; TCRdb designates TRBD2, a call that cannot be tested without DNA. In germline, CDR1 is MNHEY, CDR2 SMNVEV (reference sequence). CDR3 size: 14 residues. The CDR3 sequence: CASSLTSRPGELFF.

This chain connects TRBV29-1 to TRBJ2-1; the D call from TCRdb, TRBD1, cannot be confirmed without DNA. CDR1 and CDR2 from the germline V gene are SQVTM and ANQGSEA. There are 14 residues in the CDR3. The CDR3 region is CSVQDRGDYNEQFF.